This T cell receptor beta chain originates from a study of cytomegalovirus exposure and HLA in healthy donors. Use of 60 Vbeta and 13 Jbeta primers characterized the PCR. This table comes from immunoSEQ multiplex PCR, and its TCRdb copy is limited to in-frame clones, with some not included. This sample has 150,000 to 200,000 clones; approximately 71% occur once, and the top ten carry approximately 1.5%. After removal of 5 bases from V and 9 bases from J, the junction contained 10 bases not matched to a gene. CDR1 and CDR2 (germline): SQVTM, ANQGSEA. There are 13 residues in the CDR3. The clonotype comes from a man in his fifties in good health and CMV-seronegative. V is TRBV29-1 and J is TRBJ1-1; 9 bases line up with TRBD1. Sample: PBMCs. CDR3 coding DNA: TGCAGCGTTCTTGAGGGACAGGGAGGTAAAGCTTTCTTT. Translating gives CSVLEGQGGKAFF. The complete variable domain, with remaining parts taken from reference TRBV29-1 and TRBJ1-1, reads SAVISQKPSRDICQRGTSLTIQCQVDSQVTMMFWYRQQPGQSLTLIATANQGSEATYESGFVIDKFPISRPNLTFSTLTVSNMSPEDSSIYLCSVLEGQGGKAFFGQGTRLTVV.